A single sample is the source of the 20 T cell receptor beta chains below, sequenced in a study of shared clonotypes between healthy human individuals. Sequencing used immunoSEQ multiplex PCR; TCRdb keeps in-frame clones, though not all of them. There are 2 million to 2.5 million clones in the sample; approximately 96% occur only once, and 0.1% to 0.15% lies in the top ten. The material sequenced was naive CD4+ T cells sorted from blood. Subset here: CD45RA+ positively selected. These receptors all stem from a man younger than 35 in good health.

The chain couples TRBV7-2 to TRBJ2-2; 7 bases are shared with TRBD2. The CDR3 is 15 residues long. Looked up from germline, CDR1 is SGHTA and CDR2 is FQGNSA. With V trimmed by 4 bases and J by 1 base, 3 bases remained unmatched. CDR3 bases: TGTGCCAGCAGCTCGGTAGCGGGGAACACCGGGGAGCTGTTTTTT. Protein sequence: CASSSVAGNTGELFF. Filled out from reference TRBV7-2 and TRBJ2-2, the complete variable domain reads GAGVSQSPSNKVTEKGKDVELRCDPISGHTALYWYRQSLGQGLEFLIYFQGNSAPDKSGLPSDRFSAERTGGSVSTLTIQRTQQEDSAVYLCASSSVAGNTGELFFGEGSRLTVL.

As regards this clone: This may be a read error, as it is one base from a much larger clone. This sequence joins TRBV9 and TRBJ2-7; D gene uncertain. The CDR3 is made up of 11 amino acids. The V gene lost 4 bases and the J gene lost 1 base, with 3 bases spanning the gap. The V gene's germline CDR1 is SGDLS and CDR2 YYNGEE. The CDR3 DNA is TGTGCCAGCAGCCTTTCCTACGAGCAGTACTTC. Amino acids: CASSLSYEQYF.

The rearrangement uses TRBV30 and TRBJ2-2; 12 bases match TRBD1. The CDR3 is 14 amino acids. V gave up 3 bases and J gave up 7 bases; unmatched junction bases: 3. Germline values: CDR1 GTSNPN, CDR2 SVGIG (reference sequence). CDR3 sequence (DNA): TGTGCCTGGAGGGGACAGGGGGCAGTCGGGGAGCTGTTTTTT. This encodes CAWRGQGAVGELFF.

The chain has TRBV10-3 and TRBJ2-1; D not resolved. Trimming removed 7 bases from V and 0 bases from J, with 13 bases in between. CDR3 size: 15 residues. The V gene's germline CDR1 is ENHRY and CDR2 SYGVKD. In nucleotides, the CDR3 is TGTGCCATCACCGCCAGCCGAAGCTCCTACAATGAGCAGTTCTTC. This sequence encodes CAITASRSSYNEQFF.

A single count supports this clone. This chain joins TRBV10-1 and TRBJ1-4; a possible D gene is TRBD1 (5 bases). V was cut by 7 bases and J by 8 bases, with 14 bases left in between. This CDR3 contains 13 residues. Germline CDR1 and CDR2: WNHNN and SYGVQD (reference sequence). CDR3 region: CASIDWGVEKLFF. For the CDR3, the DNA is TGCGCCAGCATTGACTGGGGGGTGGAAAAACTGTTTTTT.

V is TRBV30 and J is TRBJ2-2; 8 bases fit TRBD1. CDR1 and CDR2 (germline): GTSNPN, SVGIG (reference sequence). V lost 7 bases to trimming and J lost 6 bases; unmatched junction nucleotides: 4. This CDR3 comprises 12 residues. CDR3 DNA: TGTGCCTCCGGACAGGGTTCCGGGGAGCTGTTTTTT. Its protein product is CASGQGSGELFF.

This clone appeared a single time. The J gene is TRBJ2-7, the V gene TRBV27, with TRBD2 identical over 8 bases. The V and J ends lost 7 bases and 0 bases, in that order; junction bases with no gene match: 5. Germline-derived CDR1 and CDR2 are MNHEY and SMNVEV (reference sequence). The CDR3 is made up of 14 amino acids. The CDR3 loop reads CASKGRGGSYEQYF. Written as DNA, the CDR3 is TGTGCCAGCAAGGGACGGGGGGGCTCCTACGAGCAGTACTTC.

V is TRBV28 and J is TRBJ1-1, with D perhaps matching TRBD1 (5 bases). CDR1 MDHEN and CDR2 SYDVKM come from the germline V gene. The CDR3 has 16 residues. V shed 5 bases and J shed 1 base, with 17 bases lying between them. The CDR3 DNA reads as TGTGCCAGCAGTACGGGGGGAGGGGTCGCGAACACTGAAGCTTTCTTT. Its translation is CASSTGGGVANTEAFF.

The chain joins TRBV18 to TRBJ2-6; D remains ambiguous. This CDR3 spans 16 amino acids. Trimming stripped 1 base from V and 0 bases from J, with 7 bases between. The germline gives CDR1 KGHSH, CDR2 LQKENI. The CDR3 nucleotides read TGTGCCAGCTCACCACGAGGAGACTCTGGGGCCAACGTCCTGACTTTC. Its translation: CASSPRGDSGANVLTF.

CDR3 residues: CASSLGDREPYEQYF. The CDR3, as DNA: TGTGCCAGCAGCTTAGGAGACCGGGAACCCTACGAGCAGTACTTC. J is TRBJ2-7 and V is TRBV7-9; TRBD2 is a possible D gene (5 bases). Germline CDR1 SEHNR, CDR2 FQNEAQ (reference sequence). This CDR3 has 15 amino acids. Trimming removed 1 base from V and 2 bases from J, with 12 bases in between.

The V and J genes are TRBV5-1 and TRBJ2-2; D is perhaps TRBD2 (6 bases). The V gene's germline CDR1 is SGHRS and CDR2 YFSETQ. Trimming took 0 bases from V and 4 from J, leaving 13 bases between them. The CDR3 runs 16 residues. The CDR3 DNA is TGCGCCAGCAGCTTGGGGGCTAGCGTGGGCACCGGGGAGCTGTTTTTT. This sequence encodes CASSLGASVGTGELFF. Together with reference TRBV5-1 and TRBJ2-2, the CDR3 gives the full variable domain: KAGVTQTPRYLIKTRGQQVTLSCSPISGHRSVSWYQQTPGQGLQFLFEYFSETQRNKGNFPGRFSGRQFSNSRSEMNVSTLELGDSALYLCASSLGASVGTGELFFGEGSRLTVL.

This chain connects TRBV6-6 to TRBJ2-7; no clear D gene. Germline CDR1 is MNHNY and CDR2 is SVGAGI (reference sequence). V was shortened by 2 bases and J by 0 bases, with 11 bases between the two germline ends. The CDR3 spans 15 residues. CDR3 amino acids: CASSYRAQPSYEQYF. The CDR3 DNA reads as TGTGCCAGCAGTTACAGGGCGCAACCCTCCTACGAGCAGTACTTC.

A word on this clone: Other DNA sequences in the sample encode the same CDR3. The V call is TRBV5-1, the J call TRBJ1-5; maybe TRBD1 (6 bases). V was trimmed by 2 bases and J by 6 bases, leaving 9 bases between them. The CDR3 runs 13 residues. CDR1 and CDR2 from the germline V gene are SGHRS and YFSETQ. Here the CDR3 DNA reads TGCGCCAGCAGCTTTGGAGGGGGTCAGCCCCAGCATTTT. It is translated as CASSFGGGQPQHF.

The CDR3 DNA is TGTGCCAGCAGTTTAGGGGGGGGCCTTAATGAAAAACTGTTTTTT. Protein product: CASSLGGGLNEKLFF. The chain employs TRBV28 and TRBJ1-4; D might be TRBD1 (6 bases). This CDR3 region has 15 residues. V gave up 2 bases and J gave up 4 bases, with 11 bases separating them. CDR1 and CDR2 from the germline V gene are MDHEN and SYDVKM.

Notes on this clone: The sample contains more than one DNA sequence encoding this CDR3. The chain uses TRBV5-4 and TRBJ2-1; 9 nucleotides align to TRBD2. Germline V gene data show CDR1 as SGHNT and CDR2 as YYREEE (reference sequence). This CDR3 is built from 15 residues. The ends lost 0 bases at V and 4 bases at J; junction bases unmatched: 2. The CDR3 sequence: CASSLGTSGYNEQFF. CDR3 DNA sequence: TGTGCCAGCAGCTTGGGTACTAGCGGGTACAATGAGCAGTTCTTC.

V and J are TRBV27 and TRBJ2-5; TRBD2 agrees at 9 bases. V lost 5 bases to trimming and J lost 0 bases; unmatched junction nucleotides: 16. The CDR3 is 19 residues long. The V gene's germline CDR1 is MNHEY and CDR2 SMNVEV (reference sequence). The CDR3 DNA follows: TGTGCCAGCAGTCCTCGTCCGGGACTAGCCCGGTGGTACCAAGAGACCCAGTACTTC. This codes for CASSPRPGLARWYQETQYF.

The J gene is TRBJ2-1, the V gene TRBV18; no clear D gene. The CDR3 loop spans 13 amino acids. In germline, CDR1 is KGHSH, CDR2 LQKENI. V lost 3 bases and J lost 8, with 11 bases in between. DNA for the CDR3: TGTGCCAGCTCACCCGGTCCAACCCATGAGCAGTTCTTC. This codes for CASSPGPTHEQFF.

This rearrangement joins TRBV28 to TRBJ2-3, with D perhaps TRBD1 or TRBD2 (5 bases each). Germline V gene sequence: CDR1 MDHEN, CDR2 SYDVKM. The CDR3 sequence is 14 residues long. Trimming pared 7 bases from V and 4 bases from J, leaving 15 bases between. The CDR3 DNA is TGTGCCAGCAACGCCCCGGGGCAGTCAGATACGCAGTATTTT. This sequence encodes CASNAPGQSDTQYF.

This chain connects TRBV11-2 to TRBJ1-4; 8 nucleotides line up with TRBD1. Germline trimming cut 5 bases from V and 11 bases from J; bases unmatched to any gene: 4. The CDR3 spans 12 residues. Germline CDR1 is SGHAT and CDR2 is FQNNGV. In nucleotides, the CDR3 is TGTGCCAGCAGCGTACAGGGGGTGAAACTGTTTTTT. Translation: CASSVQGVKLFF.

This clone was seen a single time. This chain links TRBV2 with TRBJ2-2, with TRBD1 matching 7 bases. The CDR3 length is 16 residues. The V gene's germline CDR1 is SNHLY and CDR2 FYNNEI. V lost 8 bases and J lost 3; bases outside the gene matches: 12. CDR3 sequence reads: CASGRRGGADTGELFF. The CDR3, as DNA: TGTGCCAGCGGTAGGCGAGGGGGCGCCGACACCGGGGAGCTGTTTTTT. Together with reference TRBV2 and TRBJ2-2, the CDR3 gives the full variable domain: EPEVTQTPSHQVTQMGQEVILRCVPISNHLYFYWYRQILGQKVEFLVSFYNNEISEKSEIFDDQFSVERPDGSNFTLKIRSTKLEDSAMYFCASGRRGGADTGELFFGEGSRLTVL.